These T cell receptor beta chains were read from a single sample in a study of blood T cell repertoires in COVID-19. TCRdb's table, derived via immunoSEQ multiplex PCR, lists solely in-frame clones and lacks some. The sample contains approximately 20,000 clones, roughly 91% of which appear only once. Input material: peripheral blood. Receptors originate from a human donor in a cohort sampled during active COVID-19. CDR3s include the opening cysteine and the closing phenylalanine or tryptophan. D genes are given only for firm matches.

v_gene	d_gene	CDR3aa
TRBV30	-	CAWSVRNSGNTIYF
TRBV19	TRBD1	CASSFRGASYGYTF
TRBV2	-	CASRGTSGIQYF
TRBV18	-	CASSPAAPYAYEQYF
TRBV29-1	-	CSVEDLGNRGYTF
TRBV20-1	-	CSASPRDGYTF
TRBV3-1/TRBV3-2	-	CASSQGHHLRSSYEQYF
TRBV12-3/TRBV12-4	-	CASSTGFYGYTF
TRBV10-1	TRBD1	CASSPDRVSYEQYF
TRBV12-5	-	CASGLSPGGTGELFF
TRBV7-8	-	CASSLVTQWEQYF
TRBV4-3	-	CASSQGLASFYEQYF
TRBV27	-	CASSSYAGDPGVNEQFF
TRBV14	-	CASSPISEAFF
TRBV19	-	CASSPEQGSYGYTF
TRBV27	TRBD1	CASSPTGKNQPQHF
TRBV14	-	CASSLRGAPGVYEQYF
TRBV7-2	TRBD1	CASSLGGGLETQYF
TRBV28	-	CASSQFGASYQETQYF
TRBV11-2	-	CASSFDKTNTGELFF
TRBV19	-	CASSMGDTQVDTEAFF
TRBV3-1/TRBV3-2	-	CASSQGFGRVTDTQYF
TRBV5-1	-	CASSSDRGYGYTF
TRBV9	TRBD1	CASSVGRTGNSPLHF
TRBV5-1	TRBD2	CASSVLAGGFPFNYNEQFF
TRBV7-2	TRBD2	CASTPGLAGGADTQYF
TRBV2	TRBD2	CASSDLAGLPYNEQFF
TRBV5-4	TRBD1	CASSPPGGTGYGYTF
TRBV24-1	-	CATSDPVGANVLTF
TRBV30	TRBD1	CAWGRQGRAFF
TRBV24-1	TRBD1	CATSQSPGGIPDTQYF
TRBV7-9	-	CASSFSSSGTDTQYF
TRBV3-1/TRBV3-2	TRBD1	CASSQAGTGGNSPLHF
TRBV5-1	-	CASSLFVGPSEAFF
TRBV5-1	-	CASSLEGPNTEAFF
TRBV7-9	-	CASSPEGKSTDTQYF
TRBV7-9	-	CASSSVGRGRPIYEQYF
TRBV19	-	CASTANRASSYNEQFF
TRBV9	-	CASSPEGGPKEAFF
TRBV4-2	TRBD2	CASSQDNRNLGGSYEQYF
TRBV5-8	-	CASSLIFDSQKKTEAFF
TRBV9	TRBD1	CASSDRDRGPYGYTF
TRBV20-1	-	CSANTGNEQFF
TRBV18	TRBD2	CASSPLSLAGVGPYEQYF
TRBV27	-	CASSLERNEKLFF
TRBV9	-	CASSPWSSSYNEQFF
TRBV7-9	-	CASSLQGLRYEQYF
TRBV11-3	-	CASSPLGGGNNEQFF
TRBV5-4	TRBD1	CASSLATGVNTEAFF
TRBV5-4	TRBD2	CASSPGLEVGETQYF
TRBV19	TRBD1	CASTRSRDRAQNTEAFF
TRBV6-5	-	CASRDKMSGNTIYF
TRBV7-9	-	CASSLEISNQPQHF
TRBV15	-	CATSRDLGGYNEQFF
TRBV7-9	-	CASSLALEAFF
TRBV29-1	-	CSVPDTDSLKLFF
TRBV5-4	-	CASSLARNTEAFF